This entry lists 28 T cell receptor beta chains sequenced from one sample in a study of T cells in Graves' hyperthyroidism and ophthalmopathy. Authors of the study amplified TCR beta CDR3 regions from RNA transcripts. Carried out on the TCR CDR3, a first-round RT-PCR used the HTBI primer set. TCRdb itself ran the multiplex PCR reads through MiXCR, one entry per CDR3 protein. The sample holds about 300,000 distinct CDR3 sequences, approximately 15% seen once. Sequencing was done on a sample of blood. Receptor source: a man younger than 40 with Graves' hyperthyroidism.

This chain connects TRBV29-1 to TRBJ2-3, with D unresolved. CDR1 SQVTM and CDR2 ANQGSEA come from the germline V gene. CDR3 length: 12 amino acids. Trimming pared 7 bases from V and 1 base from J, leaving 9 bases between. The DNA of the CDR3 is TGCAGCGCGATAGGTGGCACAGATACGCAGTATTTT. It specifies CSAIGGTDTQYF.

V usage is TRBV29-1 and J usage is TRBJ2-1, with D unresolved. Trimming removed 4 bases at V and 14 bases at J, with 18 bases between. This CDR3 comprises 12 residues. Looked up from germline, CDR1 is SQVTM and CDR2 is ANQGSEA. The CDR3 DNA reads as TGCAGCGTTGTAGTGGTCGGCGAGAAGAAGTTCTTC. Encoded protein: CSVVVVGEKKFF.

The chain is built from TRBV29-1 and TRBJ2-5; D is tentatively TRBD1 or TRBD2 (6 bases each). V gave up 5 bases and J gave up 5 bases, with 24 bases separating them. The CDR3 contains 16 residues. The V gene's germline CDR1 is SQVTM and CDR2 ANQGSEA. The CDR3 loop reads CSVLGPDGGPSETQYF. The CDR3 coding sequence is TGCAGCGTTTTAGGGCCGGACGGGGGCCCTAGCGAGACCCAGTACTTC.

This clonotype has at least ten counts. The chain combines TRBV10-3 with TRBJ2-1; no clear D gene. Germline CDR1 and CDR2: ENHRY and SYGVKD. V lost 8 bases and J lost 6, with 11 bases in between. This CDR3 is built from 12 residues. Written as DNA, the CDR3 is TGTGCCATCCACGAAGACGGCAATGAGCAGTTCTTC. Amino acid sequence: CAIHEDGNEQFF.

The rearrangement joins TRBV12-3 or TRBV12-4 to TRBJ2-3; no clear D gene. The CDR3 contains 12 residues. With 11 bases removed from V and 0 bases from J, the gap between germline ends came to 9 bases. DNA of the CDR3: TGTGCCTCAGCAGCGAGCACAGATACGCAGTATTTT. As protein: CASAASTDTQYF.

This clonotype was counted only a few times. CDR3 DNA sequence: TGTGCCAGCAGTTACGGTACAGGCTGGGGTAATGAAAAACTGTTTTTT. Translation: CASSYGTGWGNEKLFF. V usage is TRBV6-6 and J usage is TRBJ1-4, with D maybe TRBD1 (5 bases). Germline CDR1 and CDR2: MNHNY and SVGAGI (reference sequence). The CDR3 is 16 residues long. Trimming left V 2 bases short and J 4 bases short, with 14 bases between.

This clonotype was seen a few times. The CDR3 reads CASSQSTGGGNYGYTF. The CDR3 nucleotides read TGCGCCAGCAGCCAGTCGACAGGGGGTGGTAACTATGGCTACACCTTC. The chain recombines TRBV5-1 with TRBJ1-2; TRBD1 aligns across 9 bases. CDR1 is SGHRS, CDR2 YFSETQ, per germline. This CDR3 contains 16 residues. V dropped 4 bases and J dropped 1; count of bases not matched to a gene: 8. Drawing the rest from reference TRBV5-1 and TRBJ1-2, the complete variable domain is KAGVTQTPRYLIKTRGQQVTLSCSPISGHRSVSWYQQTPGQGLQFLFEYFSETQRNKGNFPGRFSGRQFSNSRSEMNVSTLELGDSALYLCASSQSTGGGNYGYTFGSGTRLTVV.

This clonotype was recorded many times. The chain couples TRBV12-3 or TRBV12-4 to TRBJ2-2; D assignment may be TRBD1 or TRBD2 (5 bases each). The length of the CDR3 is 15 residues. Trimming stripped 6 bases from V and 4 bases from J, with 15 bases between. CDR3 sequence (DNA): TGTGCCAGCAGCTCCGGGACGGACTCCACCGGGGAGCTGTTTTTT. The encoded protein is CASSSGTDSTGELFF.

This clonotype was seen at least ten times. The rearrangement uses TRBV9 and TRBJ2-3; unclear D gene. Germline CDR1 SGDLS, CDR2 YYNGEE. The CDR3 is 15 amino acids. V lost 0 bases to trimming and J lost 2 bases, with 10 bases between them. CDR3: CASSVESRVTDTQYF. DNA of the CDR3: TGTGCCAGCAGCGTAGAGTCCAGAGTCACAGATACGCAGTATTTT.

The CDR3 DNA is TGCAGTGCTAGATCGACTAGCGGGAGTATTGAGCAGTTCTTC. Protein: CSARSTSGSIEQFF. This chain joins TRBV20-1 and TRBJ2-1, with 12 bases lining up with TRBD2. Trimming took 2 bases from V and 9 from J; bases not matched to a gene: 5. This CDR3 has 14 amino acids. The germline V gene has CDR1 DFQATT and CDR2 SNEGSKA (reference sequence).

Here the CDR3 reads CASSRTGGETQYF. CDR3 DNA sequence: TGTGCCAGCAGCAGAACAGGGGGGGAGACCCAGTACTTC. This chain connects TRBV28 to TRBJ2-5; 8 bases agree with TRBD1. CDR1 and CDR2 (germline): MDHEN, SYDVKM. V trimming: 6 bases; J trimming: 5 bases; junction bases outside the gene matches: 5. The CDR3 length is 13 residues.

This chain connects TRBV7-2 to TRBJ1-3; D is unclear. This CDR3 contains 15 residues. V lost 3 bases, J lost 2 bases, and 11 bases lay in between. From germline, CDR1 is SGHTA and CDR2 FQGNSA. CDR3 nucleotide sequence: TGTGCCAGCAGCTTTATCGGGGTGGCTGGAAACACCATATATTTT. Residues: CASSFIGVAGNTIYF.

This clonotype has ten or more counts. The J gene is TRBJ1-2, the V gene TRBV11-2; D uncertain. Germline V gives CDR1 SGHAT, CDR2 FQNNGV. The CDR3 is made up of 16 amino acids. Deletions cut 0 bases from V and 4 bases from J, with 15 bases between. CDR3 nucleotides: TGTGCCAGCAGCTTAGACTCCCTCCTGACACCCTATGGCTACACCTTC. Encoded protein: CASSLDSLLTPYGYTF.

A few counts support this clonotype. The chain recombines TRBV15 with TRBJ2-7; D unresolved. The CDR3 covers 12 residues. Trimming removed 0 bases from V and 5 bases from J, with 5 bases in between. Germline lookup yields CDR1 LNHNV and CDR2 YYDKDF (reference sequence). CDR3 nucleotides: TGTGCCACCAGCAGAGATCGCGACGAGCAGTACTTC. This codes for CATSRDRDEQYF.

In its sample, this clonotype was seen a few times. A junction boundary mismatches the germline segment, possibly from a read error. The chain couples TRBV20-1 to TRBJ2-3, with TRBD2 as a possible D gene (5 bases). The CDR3 runs 13 residues. The germline V gene has CDR1 DFQATT and CDR2 SNEGSKA (reference sequence). CDR3 DNA sequence: TGCAGTGCCAGAGGGCGGGGCACAGATACGCAGTATTTT. This encodes CSARGRGTDTQYF.

In this sample, this clonotype turned up a few times. This chain uses TRBV28 with TRBJ2-2, with D unresolved. V shed 3 bases and J shed 4 bases, with 9 bases lying between them. The CDR3 extends over 14 amino acids. Germline-derived CDR1 and CDR2 are MDHEN and SYDVKM. Here the CDR3 reads CASSLVHLTGELFF. CDR3 DNA sequence: TGTGCCAGCAGTTTGGTCCACCTCACCGGGGAGCTGTTTTTT.

This clonotype was seen ten or more times. The chain couples TRBV11-2 to TRBJ2-5; D is perhaps TRBD1 (7 bases). The V end was cut by 5 bases, the J end by 7 bases, with 17 bases between. The CDR3 covers 14 residues. Germline lookup yields CDR1 SGHAT and CDR2 FQNNGV. CDR3 protein: CASSPSHRGGTQYF. CDR3 sequence (DNA): TGTGCCAGCAGCCCCTCGCACAGGGGAGGGACCCAGTACTTC.

The sample holds a few counts of this clonotype. The V and J genes are TRBV20-1 and TRBJ2-7, with a weak D call TRBD2 (5 bases). CDR3 length equals 14 residues. Germline CDR1 is DFQATT and CDR2 is SNEGSKA (reference sequence). With 4 bases removed from V and 7 bases from J, the gap between germline ends came to 20 bases. This chain's CDR3 is CSANPPGITGEQYF. In DNA form, the CDR3 reads TGCAGTGCTAACCCTCCGGGGATCACGGGGGAGCAGTACTTC.

Many counts were recorded for this clonotype. The chain couples TRBV5-5 to TRBJ1-1; TRBD1 is a possible D gene (6 bases). V was trimmed by 5 bases and J by 11 bases, leaving 13 bases between them. CDR1 and CDR2 (germline): SGHKS, YYEKEE (reference sequence). CDR3 length equals 11 residues. The CDR3 sequence is CASSAGVDAFF. In nucleotides, the CDR3 is TGTGCCAGCAGTGCAGGGGTGGACGCTTTCTTT.

Turning to this clonotype: A much larger clone lies a single base off, so this may be a read error. The V gene is TRBV7-8, the J gene TRBJ1-2; TRBD1 might be the D (5 bases). Germline CDR1 and CDR2: SGHVS and FQNEAQ. This CDR3 has 16 amino acids. Trimming stripped 1 base from V and 4 bases from J, with 16 bases between. The CDR3 protein is CASSLDLARGAYGYTF. In DNA form, the CDR3 reads TGTGCCAGCAGCTTAGATCTCGCCCGAGGGGCCTATGGCTACACCTTC. Together with reference TRBV7-8 and TRBJ1-2, the CDR3 gives the full variable domain: GAGVSQSPRYKVAKRGQDVALRCDPISGHVSLFWYQQALGQGPEFLTYFQNEAQLDKSGLPSDRFFAERPEGSVSTLKIQRTQQEDSAVYLCASSLDLARGAYGYTFGSGTRLTVV.

This clonotype was seen many times. V and J are TRBV12-5 and TRBJ1-1, with a weak D call TRBD1 (6 bases). Germline V gives CDR1 LGHNT, CDR2 FRNRAP. CDR3 length: 13 residues. Trimming cost V 3 bases and J 4 bases, with 9 bases left between them. DNA for the CDR3: TGTGCTAGTGGTTTAACAGGGATCACTGAAGCTTTCTTT. Translation gives CASGLTGITEAFF.

This clonotype occurred many times. The chain has TRBV20-1 and TRBJ1-1; D unresolved. Trimming removed 4 bases at V and 5 bases at J, with 17 bases between. Germline V gene data show CDR1 as DFQATT and CDR2 as SNEGSKA (reference sequence). This CDR3 is built from 14 residues. CDR3 residues: CSAKGRKTLTEAFF. The CDR3 bases are TGCAGTGCTAAAGGTCGCAAAACCCTGACTGAAGCTTTCTTT.

This chain joins TRBV10-2 and TRBJ2-7; possible D gene TRBD2, 6 bases. In germline, CDR1 is WSHSY, CDR2 SAAADI. Trimming pared 5 bases from V and 3 bases from J, leaving 14 bases between. The CDR3 covers 14 residues. The CDR3 DNA is TGCGCCAGCAGTCAGACCGGAGCGGGCTACGAGCAGTACTTC. Its protein product is CASSQTGAGYEQYF.

This clonotype showed up many times. The chain recombines TRBV11-1 with TRBJ2-5; weak D call: TRBD2 (5 bases). This CDR3 has 15 residues. Germline CDR1 and CDR2: SGHAT and FQDESV (reference sequence). V was pared by 5 bases and J by 6 bases, with 19 bases between. The CDR3 nucleotides are TGTGCCAGCAGCCCCTGGACTGGAGAGGAAAAGACCCAGTACTTC. Protein: CASSPWTGEEKTQYF.

This clonotype was observed at least ten times. The V gene is TRBV11-2, the J gene TRBJ2-3; unclear D gene. The CDR3 has 14 amino acids. V was shortened by 2 bases and J by 3 bases, with 9 bases between the two germline ends. Per the germline V gene, CDR1 is SGHAT and CDR2 is FQNNGV. Here the CDR3 reads CASSLSYPTDTQYF. In nucleotides, the CDR3 is TGTGCCAGCAGCTTATCCTATCCAACAGATACGCAGTATTTT.

The V gene is TRBV19, the J gene TRBJ2-1, with 7 bases aligning to TRBD2. V gave up 6 bases and J gave up 0 bases; unmatched junction bases: 8. The length of the CDR3 is 16 residues. From germline, CDR1 is LNHDA and CDR2 SQIVND (reference sequence). The CDR3 loop reads CASRDGAGVSYNEQFF. The CDR3 nucleotides read TGTGCCAGTAGGGATGGGGCGGGAGTCTCCTACAATGAGCAGTTCTTC.

This clonotype was recorded once. This may be a read error, as it is one base from a much larger clone. The chain has TRBV3-1 and TRBJ2-7, with TRBD2 matching over 7 bases. CDR1 is LGHDT and CDR2 is YNNKEL in the germline V gene (reference sequence). The CDR3 is made up of 14 amino acids. V was clipped by 4 bases and J by 7 bases; unmatched bases: 10. CDR3 region: CASSPAGVWYEQYF. DNA of the CDR3: TGTGCCAGCAGCCCGGCGGGAGTTTGGTATGAGCAGTACTTC.

This sequence joins TRBV13 and TRBJ1-1; D is unresolved. V lost 4 bases and J lost 2, with 11 bases in between. Germline CDR1 is PRHDT and CDR2 is FYEKMQ (reference sequence). The CDR3 extends over 14 amino acids. The CDR3, as DNA: TGTGCCAGCAGCTCCAGGACCAGCAACACTGAAGCTTTCTTT. It codes for CASSSRTSNTEAFF. The complete variable domain, with remaining parts taken from reference TRBV13 and TRBJ1-1, reads AAGVIQSPRHLIKEKRETATLKCYPIPRHDTVYWYQQGPGQDPQFLISFYEKMQSDKGSIPDRFSAQQFSDYHSELNMSSLELGDSALYFCASSSRTSNTEAFFGQGTRLTVV.